A selection of T cell receptor beta chains follows, all from one sample in a study of glioma-infiltrating T cells. TCRdb re-called the multiplex PCR reads with MiXCR, one entry per CDR3 protein. This repertoire shows fewer than 500,000 distinct CDR3 sequences, around 45% found once; its top ten account for around 13%. The sample taken for sequencing was glioma tissue, nonneoplastic brain tissue, or PBMCs (not recorded which). Every receptor here comes from a human donor with low-grade glioma or glioblastoma, undergoing nonglioma brain surgery, or in good health (not recorded which). CDR3s include the opening cysteine and the closing phenylalanine or tryptophan. Fields, in order: clone size, V gene, D gene, J gene, CDR3 DNA, CDR3 protein. D genes are given only for firm matches. Part of the rows lack a size; the others show once, few, many or a class for expanded clones.

few,TRBV2,.,TRBJ2-5,TGTGCCAGCAATCTGGCGAGGATAGAGACCCAGTACTTC,CASNLARIETQYF
many,TRBV6-2/TRBV6-3,.,TRBJ2-7,TGTGCCAGCAGTATCTTCGGGAGTGGTTACGAGCAGTACTTC,CASSIFGSGYEQYF
.,TRBV7-2,.,TRBJ1-2,TGTGCCAGCAGCCCAACCTGGGACGCTAACTATTGCTACACCTTC,CASSPTWDANYCYTF
many,TRBV7-9,TRBD1,TRBJ2-7,TGTGCCAGCAGCTTGGGGACAGCATACGAGCAGTACTTC,CASSLGTAYEQYF
.,TRBV7-9,.,TRBJ1-1,TGTGCCAGCAGCTTAGAGGAAGGGGTGAACACTGAAGCTTTCTTT,CASSLEEGVNTEAFF
many,TRBV27,TRBD2,TRBJ2-1,TGTGCCAGCAGGCCGACAGGGTACGGGCGGGTAGCGGGAGGCAATGAGCAGTTCTTC,CASRPTGYGRVAGGNEQFF
many,TRBV27,.,TRBJ2-7,TGTGCCAGCAGTTTAAGGCGGCGGGACTACGAGCAGTACTTC,CASSLRRRDYEQYF
few,TRBV18,TRBD1,TRBJ2-7,TGTGCCAGCTCGCCCGGGACAGGGGGCGACGAGCAGTACTTC,CASSPGTGGDEQYF
.,TRBV20-1,TRBD1,TRBJ1-1,TGCAGTGCTCAGAGACAGGGGTGGGGCACTGAAGCTTCCTTT,CSAQRQGWGTEASF
many,TRBV6-1,.,TRBJ2-1,TGTGCCAGCAGCCCCGGCCAGTTCTTC,CASSPGQFF
.,TRBV19,TRBD2,TRBJ2-3,TGTGCCAGTAGCATCCTCTCTACGGGAGGGCCTACAGATACGCAGTATTTT,CASSILSTGGPTDTQYF
.,TRBV5-1,.,TRBJ1-2,TGCGCCAGCAGCTTGGACTTTGGCGGCTACACCTTC,CASSLDFGGYTF
few,TRBV7-2,.,TRBJ1-4,TGTGCCAGCAGCTTAGACCCCCGCGCTGAAAAACTGTTTTTT,CASSLDPRAEKLFF
few,TRBV20-1,.,TRBJ1-2,TGCAGTGTCGCCCCTGGGAACTATGGCTACACCTTC,CSVAPGNYGYTF
.,TRBV12-3/TRBV12-4,.,TRBJ1-6,TGTGCCAGCAGCCAATCGGGGGATTCACCCCTCCACTTT,CASSQSGDSPLHF
many,TRBV27,.,TRBJ1-1,TGTGCCAGCGCGTTTAGTCCGGATAACACTGAAGCTTTCTTT,CASAFSPDNTEAFF
many,TRBV6-1,.,TRBJ2-1,TGTGCCAGCAGTCGACTTTTGGGGGGGGCGAATGAGCAGTTCTTC,CASSRLLGGANEQFF
few,TRBV28,TRBD2,TRBJ2-2,TGTGCCAGCACCGATTCAGGGCTAGCGGGAAACACCGGGGAGCTGTTTTTT,CASTDSGLAGNTGELFF
.,TRBV20-1,TRBD1,TRBJ1-5,TGCAGTGCTGCCGACAGGGGGCAAGGAGGGCCCCAGCATTTT,CSAADRGQGGPQHF
.,TRBV5-1,TRBD2,TRBJ2-3,TGCGCCAGCAGCTTGGTGACTAGCGGGATGGGGACAGATACGCAGTATTTT,CASSLVTSGMGTDTQYF
once,TRBV12-3/TRBV12-4,.,TRBJ2-1,TGTGCCAGCAGTTTAAGGACCAGCTGGGGTGAGCAGTTCTTC,CASSLRTSWGEQFF
.,TRBV20-1,.,TRBJ2-7,TGCAGTGCTAGGACTTATACTTCCTACGAGCAGTACTTC,CSARTYTSYEQYF
many,TRBV27,.,TRBJ2-5,TGTGCCAGCAGTGCCCTTGGCGGGGTTCACGAGACCCAGTACTTC,CASSALGGVHETQYF
many,TRBV28,.,TRBJ2-3,TGTGCCAGCAGTCCCCGTCTAATTTGTGATACGCAGTATTTT,CASSPRLICDTQYF
.,TRBV20-1,.,TRBJ2-6,TGCAGTGCTAGAGACCCCGGGGTAGGGATGAGCTCTGGGGCCAACGTCCTGACTTTC,CSARDPGVGMSSGANVLTF
few,TRBV28,.,TRBJ2-4,TGTGCCAGCAGTTGGGAATCGGGGGCTAAAGCCAAAAACATTCAGTACTTC,CASSWESGAKAKNIQYF
few,TRBV28,.,TRBJ2-1,TGTGCCAGCAGGCAGAAGACCAGGATACTGTACAATGAGCAGTTCTTC,CASRQKTRILYNEQFF
.,TRBV4-2,.,TRBJ2-5,TGTGCCAGCAGCCAAAGACCGGGACCTGCCGCCCACAATGAGCAGTACTTC,CASSQRPGPAAHNEQYF
few,TRBV28,TRBD1,TRBJ1-5,TGTGCCAGCAGCCCCCAGGGGGCGACACCCCAGCATTTT,CASSPQGATPQHF
.,TRBV18,TRBD1,TRBJ1-1,TGTGCCAGCTCACCAGGGACAGGGCCGATGAACACTGAAGCTTTCTTT,CASSPGTGPMNTEAFF
.,TRBV4-1,TRBD2,TRBJ2-1,TGCGCCAGCAGCCCCAGCCTAGCGGGATCCTACAATGAGCAGTTCTTC,CASSPSLAGSYNEQFF
.,TRBV7-2,TRBD1,TRBJ2-1,TGTGCCAGCAGCTCCCCAAAGGACAGGTTTACCTACAATGAGCAGTTCTTC,CASSSPKDRFTYNEQFF
.,TRBV4-1,TRBD2,TRBJ2-3,TGCGCCAGCAGCCCGGATAGGACTAGCGGTGTCACAGATACGCAGTATTTT,CASSPDRTSGVTDTQYF
few,TRBV20-1,.,TRBJ2-3,TGCAGTGCTAGAGGCAGGGGTACAGATACGCAGTATTTT,CSARGRGTDTQYF
.,TRBV14,.,TRBJ1-2,TGTGCCAGCAGCCGCGCCGCACAGGGATCCTATGGCTACACCTTC,CASSRAAQGSYGYTF
.,TRBV28,.,TRBJ1-4,TGTGCCAGCAGTCACCGCCAGATCCCAGAAAAACTGTTTTTT,CASSHRQIPEKLFF
few,TRBV6-1,.,TRBJ1-1,TGTGCCAGCCTATTTGTAACGGGCCGGATGAACACTGAAGCTTTCTTT,CASLFVTGRMNTEAFF
.,TRBV6-2/TRBV6-3,.,TRBJ2-1,TGTGCCAGCAACCTAAACCTCGGGGTTTTCTACAATGAGCAGTTCTTC,CASNLNLGVFYNEQFF
few,TRBV20-1,.,TRBJ2-2,TGCAGTGCTAGACGGTCCCTCAACACCGGGGAGCTGTTTTTT,CSARRSLNTGELFF
.,TRBV27,TRBD1,TRBJ1-1,TGTGCCGGCAGTCCATCGCGGAGGGGGCTGGTATCGAACACTGAAGCTTTCTTT,CAGSPSRRGLVSNTEAFF
.,TRBV7-2,TRBD2,TRBJ2-5,TGTGCCAGCAGCTTACTGGGACTAGCGGGAGGGTACCAAGAGACCCAGTACTTC,CASSLLGLAGGYQETQYF
.,TRBV12-3/TRBV12-4,.,TRBJ1-5,TGTGCCAGCAGTTTGGGGGGGGGCCGAGATCAGCCCCAGCATTTT,CASSLGGGRDQPQHF
few,TRBV14,.,TRBJ2-7,TGTGCCAGCAGCCAAAAACCCGGGGAGCAGTACTTC,CASSQKPGEQYF
.,TRBV27,TRBD2,TRBJ2-1,TGTGCCAGCAGTTTATCGGGGACTAGCGGGGGGAATGAGCAGTTCTTC,CASSLSGTSGGNEQFF
few,TRBV2,.,TRBJ2-1,TGTGCCAGCAGTGAAAGGGGTCTTTGGCAGTTCTTC,CASSERGLWQFF
.,TRBV7-7,.,TRBJ2-5,TGTGCCACAGGGGTCAAACCGGAGACCCAGTACTTC,CATGVKPETQYF
.,TRBV6-6,.,TRBJ2-5,TGTGCCAGCAGTTACTCGACACTACAAGAGACCCAGTACTTC,CASSYSTLQETQYF
many,TRBV20-1,.,TRBJ1-2,TGCAGTGCTAGAGACGGCCGACGGGGCTACACCTTC,CSARDGRRGYTF
many,TRBV10-3,.,TRBJ1-1,TGTGCCATCAGCAAGAACACTGAAGCTTTCTTT,CAISKNTEAFF